This T cell receptor (beta chain) derives from a study of T cell repertoires in cytomegalovirus infection. Germline trimming cut 4 bases from V and 8 bases from J; bases unmatched to any gene: 11. CDR1 and CDR2 (germline): MDHEN, SYDVKM. The length of the CDR3 is 16 residues. From the reads, TCRdb called clonotypes with MiXCR, one entry per CDR3 protein. Counted here are hundreds of thousands of distinct CDR3 sequences, 15% to 20% occurring once; the ten biggest clones make up 9.5% to 15%. This clonotype was seen at least ten times. Input material: PBMCs. The sequence was obtained from a human donor in good health (CMV status not recorded). Some clones in this sample may be carry-over from other donors' samples. The chain employs TRBV28 and TRBJ1-4; the match to TRBD1 covers 9 bases. The CDR3 loop reads CASSSARQGVMEKLFF. Written as DNA, the CDR3 is TGTGCCAGCAGTTCCGCTCGACAGGGGGTGATGGAAAAACTGTTTTTT.